One sample yielded the 16 T cell receptor beta chains listed below, sequenced in a study of vaccination effects on CD4 cells after COVID-19. The antigens for these receptors are not known. Viral peptide pools were used in the ViraFEST assay to expand antigen-specific CD4+ T cells, and sequencing came afterward. Having been cultured for around ten days, the cells underwent CD4+ T cell isolation. The infection with SARS-CoV-2 (confirmed by PCR) occurred in this person between March and December 2020. Libraries were prepared by immunoSEQ multiplex PCR; TCRdb keeps only in-frame clonotypes and omits some of them. The sample lists some 56,000 clones, around 82% seen once, with 5.5% in the top ten. Sequencing was performed on CD4+ T cells from PBMCs cultured with HIV peptides, taken before COVID-19 vaccination. Stated subset: HIV-1 Nef peptide pool negative control/reference culture. These receptors came from a human donor who had a prior SARS-CoV-2 infection.

The chain links TRBV6-1 to TRBJ2-1; TRBD1 matches at 7 bases. The V segment lost 1 base and the J segment 2 bases; nucleotides outside the gene matches: 5. The CDR3 loop spans 16 amino acids. CDR1 is MNHNS, CDR2 SASEGT, per germline. CDR3 sequence reads: CASSEEGQRTYNEQFF. DNA for the CDR3: TGTGCCAGCAGTGAAGAGGGACAGAGGACCTACAATGAGCAGTTCTTC.

This clone was detected only a few times. The chain combines TRBV5-1 with TRBJ1-5; no firm D call. CDR1 and CDR2 from the germline V gene are SGHRS and YFSETQ. Trimming removed 1 base at V and 1 base at J, with 9 bases between. The CDR3 is made up of 15 amino acids. The CDR3 region has the DNA TGCGCCAGCAGCTTGCAGGACCCCAGCAATCAGCCCCAGCATTTT. Its translation is CASSLQDPSNQPQHF.

The V gene is TRBV30, the J gene TRBJ2-1; D may be TRBD2 (5 bases). The CDR3 is 13 residues long. CDR1 and CDR2 from the germline V gene are GTSNPN and SVGIG (reference sequence). V lost 3 bases, J lost 11 bases, and 17 bases lay in between. The chain's CDR3 is CAWRERGPGKQFF. The DNA for the CDR3 is TGTGCCTGGAGGGAAAGAGGACCCGGGAAGCAGTTCTTC.

CDR3 sequence (DNA): TGTGCCTGGACAGGGGATTCAGATACGCAGTATTTT. Amino acids: CAWTGDSDTQYF. The genes are TRBV30 and TRBJ2-3; D may be TRBD1 (6 bases). Germline values: CDR1 GTSNPN, CDR2 SVGIG (reference sequence). This CDR3 spans 12 amino acids. V lost 4 bases, J lost 4 bases, and 9 bases lay in between.

CDR3 DNA sequence: TGTGCCACCAGCAGAGACAGGGGCCCCCGTGAGGGAGAGACCCAGTACTTC. As protein: CATSRDRGPREGETQYF. The rearrangement uses TRBV15 and TRBJ2-5, with a possible D match to TRBD1 (6 bases). V lost 0 bases and J lost 4, with 18 bases in between. CDR3 size: 17 residues. The germline V gene has CDR1 LNHNV and CDR2 YYDKDF (reference sequence).

This sequence joins TRBV28 and TRBJ2-7; D is unresolved. CDR1 is MDHEN, CDR2 SYDVKM, per germline. The ends were cut back, 3 bases at V and 4 bases at J, with 13 bases in the middle. There are 14 residues in the CDR3. In DNA, the CDR3 is TGTGCCAGCAGTTTCCCTACGGATCGGTACGAGCAGTACTTC. It yields the protein CASSFPTDRYEQYF.

This chain connects TRBV5-1 to TRBJ2-7; 7 nucleotides agree with TRBD2. This CDR3 has 15 amino acids. The junction had 7 bases not matched to a gene; V was cut back by 2 bases and J by 2 bases. CDR1 is SGHRS, CDR2 YFSETQ, per germline. CDR3 sequence reads: CASSFLQRGPYEQYF. DNA of the CDR3: TGCGCCAGCAGCTTTCTCCAGCGGGGCCCCTACGAGCAGTACTTC.

The chain has TRBV5-1 and TRBJ2-1, with 12 bases identical to TRBD2. CDR3 length: 15 residues. From germline, CDR1 is SGHRS and CDR2 YFSETQ. The ends lost 7 bases at V and 13 bases at J; junction bases unmatched: 15. CDR3 region: CASGGILAGGPGQFF. CDR3 DNA: TGCGCCAGCGGTGGGATCCTAGCGGGGGGGCCCGGACAGTTCTTC. Combining the CDR3 with reference TRBV5-1 and TRBJ2-1 gives the whole variable domain KAGVTQTPRYLIKTRGQQVTLSCSPISGHRSVSWYQQTPGQGLQFLFEYFSETQRNKGNFPGRFSGRQFSNSRSEMNVSTLELGDSALYLCASGGILAGGPGQFFGPGTRLTVL.

The rearrangement uses TRBV6-5 and TRBJ2-3; D unclear. Per germline, CDR1 MNHEY and CDR2 SVGAGI. The germline V and J ends were trimmed by 7 bases and 1 base, with 15 bases remaining between them. The length of the CDR3 is 15 residues. The CDR3 sequence is CASNYLGRGTDTQYF. Written as DNA, the CDR3 is TGTGCCAGCAACTACCTTGGTAGGGGCACAGATACGCAGTATTTT.

This rearrangement joins TRBV7-3 to TRBJ2-1; D is unresolved. Trimming took off 5 bases at V and 7 bases at J, with 12 bases between the two ends. CDR1 is SGHTA, CDR2 FQGTGA, per germline. The CDR3 is 13 amino acids. The CDR3 region is CASSDQPWNEQFF. DNA for the CDR3: TGTGCCAGCAGCGATCAGCCGTGGAATGAGCAGTTCTTC.

This clone came up a few times. The rearrangement uses TRBV11-3 and TRBJ2-2; D may be TRBD2 (6 bases). The germline gives CDR1 SGHNT, CDR2 YENEEA. This CDR3 is built from 14 residues. Trimming took 5 bases from V and 4 from J, leaving 11 bases between them. As DNA, the CDR3 is TGTGCCAGCAGCGGACGGGGGACCACCGGGGAGCTGTTTTTT. This encodes CASSGRGTTGELFF.

The chain has TRBV10-3 and TRBJ2-1; 8 nucleotides agree with TRBD2. Trimming took 2 bases from V and 3 from J; bases not matched to a gene: 6. This CDR3 spans 16 amino acids. CDR1 is ENHRY, CDR2 SYGVKD, per germline. This CDR3 is CAISEGSGGHYNEQFF. The CDR3 bases are TGTGCCATCAGTGAGGGGAGCGGGGGCCACTACAATGAGCAGTTCTTC.

V usage is TRBV3-1 (or the pseudogene TRBV3-2) and J usage is TRBJ2-3; 7 bases fit TRBD2. Per germline, CDR1 LGHDT and CDR2 YNNKEL (reference sequence). V was pared by 0 bases and J by 5 bases, with 5 bases of the junction left unmatched. The CDR3 sequence is 15 residues long. The CDR3 sequence is CASSQDLPSGDTQYF. Written as DNA, the CDR3 is TGTGCCAGCAGCCAAGATCTTCCTAGCGGAGATACGCAGTATTTT.

This clone was seen once. The gene calls are TRBV2 and TRBJ1-4; tentative D call: TRBD1 (6 bases). Germline-derived CDR1 and CDR2 are SNHLY and FYNNEI. This CDR3 is built from 14 residues. V was clipped by 6 bases and J by 0 bases, with 8 bases between them. This CDR3 reads CASRDRTTNEKLFF. The CDR3 DNA sequence: TGTGCCAGCAGGGACAGAACAACTAATGAAAAACTGTTTTTT. The complete variable domain, with remaining parts taken from reference TRBV2 and TRBJ1-4, reads EPEVTQTPSHQVTQMGQEVILRCVPISNHLYFYWYRQILGQKVEFLVSFYNNEISEKSEIFDDQFSVERPDGSNFTLKIRSTKLEDSAMYFCASRDRTTNEKLFFGSGTQLSVL.

This chain links TRBV12-3 or TRBV12-4 with TRBJ1-2; a weak D match, TRBD1 (5 bases). The CDR3 length is 13 residues. The V end lost 7 bases, the J end lost 7 bases, and 16 bases lay between the germline ends. CDR3 nucleotides: TGTGCCAGCACCCACTTGAGGGGACGTGGCTACACCTTC. Its translation: CASTHLRGRGYTF.

The J gene is TRBJ2-2, the V gene TRBV5-1; D not certain. The germline V gene has CDR1 SGHRS and CDR2 YFSETQ. The CDR3 has 12 residues. V gave up 0 bases and J gave up 6 bases, with 3 bases separating them. The CDR3 nucleotides read TGCGCCAGCAGCTTGGAGTCCGGGGAGCTGTTTTTT. Amino acid sequence: CASSLESGELFF.